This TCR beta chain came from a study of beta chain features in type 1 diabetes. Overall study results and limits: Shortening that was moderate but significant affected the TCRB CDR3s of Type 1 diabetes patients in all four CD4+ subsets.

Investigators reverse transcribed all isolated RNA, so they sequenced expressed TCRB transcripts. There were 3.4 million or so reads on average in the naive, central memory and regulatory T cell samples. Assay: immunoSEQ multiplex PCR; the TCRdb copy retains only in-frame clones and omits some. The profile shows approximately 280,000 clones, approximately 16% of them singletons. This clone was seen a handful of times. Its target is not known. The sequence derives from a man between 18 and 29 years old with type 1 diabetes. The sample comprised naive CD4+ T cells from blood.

In DNA, the CDR3 is TGCAGCGTAAACACGATACTGACAGTGAACACTGAAGCTTTCTTT. Translation: CSVNTILTVNTEAFF. The chain uses TRBV29-1 and TRBJ1-1, with D possibly TRBD1 on 5 matching bases. CDR1 and CDR2 from the germline V gene are SQVTM and ANQGSEA. The CDR3 is 15 residues long. The V end lost 6 bases, the J end lost 0 bases, and 17 bases lay between the germline ends.